Listed below are T cell receptor beta chains from one sample, sequenced in a study of blood T cell repertoires in COVID-19. Sequenced by immunoSEQ multiplex PCR; TCRdb stores in-frame clones only, minus some. The sample carries about 230,000 clones, more than 65% recorded once. The material sequenced was peripheral blood. The receptors originated from a middle-aged man who had recovered from COVID-19. Both conserved end residues are part of each CDR3. D genes are given only for firm matches. Some rows mark clone size as missing; the rest say once, few, many or name a class of expanded clone.

size: -
V: TRBV25-1
J: TRBJ2-1
D: -
DNA: TGTGCCAGCAGTGGGGCTAACACCAATGAGCAGTTCTTC
CDR3: CASSGANTNEQFF

size: -
V: TRBV9
J: TRBJ1-2
D: TRBD1
DNA: TGTGCCAGCGGACAGGGGGTGGACTATGGCTACACCTTC
CDR3: CASGQGVDYGYTF

size: -
V: TRBV15
J: TRBJ2-3
D: TRBD2
DNA: TGTGCCACCAGCAGAGTAAGGACTAGCGGGAGGCCAGATACGCAGTATTTT
CDR3: CATSRVRTSGRPDTQYF

size: -
V: TRBV27
J: TRBJ1-3
D: TRBD1
DNA: TGTGCCAGCAGTTTTGGTGCGTGTTCTGTCCCGGGACAGGGATCTGGAAACACCATATATTTT
CDR3: CASSFGACSVPGQGSGNTIYF

size: -
V: TRBV18
J: TRBJ2-5
D: -
DNA: TGTGCCAGCACTACCCTTGATCAAGAGACCCAGTACTTC
CDR3: CASTTLDQETQYF

size: -
V: TRBV4-3
J: TRBJ1-4
D: -
DNA: TGCGCCAGCAGCCCTCGGGGGGTTGCTAATGAAAAACTGTTTTTT
CDR3: CASSPRGVANEKLFF

size: -
V: TRBV11-3
J: TRBJ2-6
D: -
DNA: TGTGCCAGCAGTCTGTCGTTTGGGGCCAACGTCCTGACTTTC
CDR3: CASSLSFGANVLTF

size: -
V: TRBV19
J: TRBJ1-5
D: -
DNA: TGTGCCAGTAGTATTTCGGGGGGCGTCCATCAGCCCCAGCATTTT
CDR3: CASSISGGVHQPQHF

size: -
V: TRBV15
J: TRBJ1-2
D: -
DNA: TGTGCCACCAGCAGAGATAGGATGGAGGGGCTGAGCTATGGCTACACCTTC
CDR3: CATSRDRMEGLSYGYTF

size: -
V: TRBV27
J: TRBJ1-5
D: TRBD1
DNA: TGTGCCAGCAGTTTACTCCCGGGACAGGGTAAGGATCAGCCCCAGCATTTT
CDR3: CASSLLPGQGKDQPQHF

size: once
V: TRBV6-5
J: TRBJ2-7
D: -
DNA: TGTGCCAGCAGTTACTCGCCAGGGGTTAACGAGCAGTACTTC
CDR3: CASSYSPGVNEQYF

size: -
V: TRBV7-2
J: TRBJ2-5
D: -
DNA: TGTGCCAGTCAGGTGCAGGGGGGAGAGACCCAGTACTTC
CDR3: CASQVQGGETQYF

size: -
V: TRBV12-3/TRBV12-4
J: TRBJ2-7
D: -
DNA: TGTGCCAGCAGTCTAAACAGGGACGAGCAGTACTTC
CDR3: CASSLNRDEQYF

size: -
V: TRBV7-2
J: TRBJ1-6
D: -
DNA: TGTGCCAGCAGCTTAGCTACGGGGATGGGGTCACCCCTCCACTTT
CDR3: CASSLATGMGSPLHF

size: -
V: TRBV12-3/TRBV12-4
J: TRBJ1-1
D: TRBD1
DNA: TGTGCCAGCAGGGACGACAGGGACACTGAAGCTTTCTTT
CDR3: CASRDDRDTEAFF

size: -
V: TRBV16
J: TRBJ2-3
D: TRBD1
DNA: TGTGCCAGCAGCCGGGACAGGGTGAGCGATACGCAGTATTTT
CDR3: CASSRDRVSDTQYF

size: -
V: TRBV30
J: TRBJ1-2
D: TRBD1
DNA: TGTGCCTGGGACCGACAGGGGGTATCTGGCTACACCTTC
CDR3: CAWDRQGVSGYTF

size: -
V: TRBV6-1
J: TRBJ1-2
D: TRBD1
DNA: TGTGCCAGCAGTCCCCCGGGGACAGGGGGCGGCTACACCTTC
CDR3: CASSPPGTGGGYTF

size: -
V: TRBV6-1
J: TRBJ2-4
D: TRBD1
DNA: TGTGCCAGCAGGGAAGACAGGGAATCGTCAAGAAACATTCAGTACTTC
CDR3: CASREDRESSRNIQYF

size: -
V: TRBV25-1
J: TRBJ2-7
D: TRBD1
DNA: TGTGCCAGCAGTGAATATAGGGACAGGGGAAACGAGCAGTACTTC
CDR3: CASSEYRDRGNEQYF

size: -
V: TRBV27
J: TRBJ2-3
D: TRBD2
DNA: TGTGCCAGCAGTTCGCTGACTAGCGGGGGGGCCTCGGCAGATACGCAGTATTTT
CDR3: CASSSLTSGGASADTQYF

size: once
V: TRBV2
J: TRBJ2-7
D: TRBD2
DNA: TGTGCCAGCAGGGGACTAGCGGGAAACCCCTACGAGCAGTACTTC
CDR3: CASRGLAGNPYEQYF

size: few
V: TRBV19
J: TRBJ1-1
D: TRBD1
DNA: TGTGCCAGTAGTGGGAGACAGGGGGTTGACACTGAAGCTTTCTTT
CDR3: CASSGRQGVDTEAFF

size: -
V: TRBV10-3
J: TRBJ1-1
D: -
DNA: TGTGCCATCAGGATGTTCCCCTGGGACACCCTAAGAAACACTGAAGCTTTCTTT
CDR3: CAIRMFPWDTLRNTEAFF

size: -
V: TRBV27
J: TRBJ1-2
D: -
DNA: TGTGCCAGCTCGGGACACATCGCTAACTATGGCTACACCTTC
CDR3: CASSGHIANYGYTF

size: -
V: TRBV6-5
J: TRBJ2-7
D: TRBD1
DNA: TGTGCCAGCAGTTACCTCGGGACAGGGCTCGAGCAGTACTTC
CDR3: CASSYLGTGLEQYF

size: -
V: TRBV9
J: TRBJ2-3
D: TRBD2
DNA: TGTGCCAGCAGCGTAGGTGCTAGCGGGTATACAGATACGCAGTATTTT
CDR3: CASSVGASGYTDTQYF

size: -
V: TRBV9
J: TRBJ2-1
D: -
DNA: TGTGCCAGCAGCGTAGCGGGAGTCTACAATGAGCAGTTCTTC
CDR3: CASSVAGVYNEQFF

size: -
V: TRBV19
J: TRBJ1-5
D: -
DNA: TGTGCCAGTTCAGGTGGTGGCAATCAGCCCCAGCATTTT
CDR3: CASSGGGNQPQHF

size: -
V: TRBV5-1
J: TRBJ1-1
D: -
DNA: TGCGCCAGCAGCTTGGCCGGGGGTTCGAACACTGAAGCTTTCTTT
CDR3: CASSLAGGSNTEAFF

size: -
V: TRBV5-1
J: TRBJ2-2
D: -
DNA: TGCGCCAGCAGCTTGGCCCGGGACACGAACACCGGGGAGCTGTTTTTT
CDR3: CASSLARDTNTGELFF

size: -
V: TRBV5-3
J: TRBJ2-7
D: TRBD1
DNA: TGTGCCAGAAGCCTCGGGACAGCGGATTTGGGAGAGCAGTACTTC
CDR3: CARSLGTADLGEQYF

size: -
V: TRBV10-2
J: TRBJ2-3
D: TRBD1
DNA: TGCGCCAGCAGTGATGGGAACAGGGGAACAGATACGCAGTATTTT
CDR3: CASSDGNRGTDTQYF

size: -
V: TRBV11-3
J: TRBJ1-3
D: TRBD1
DNA: TGTGCCAGCATCCTCGACCGACGGGACAGCCGAGGTGGAAACACCATATATTTT
CDR3: CASILDRRDSRGGNTIYF

size: -
V: TRBV5-4
J: TRBJ1-3
D: -
DNA: TGTGCCAGCAGCTTGAGCCTGGGGGGCTCTGGAAACACCATATATTTT
CDR3: CASSLSLGGSGNTIYF

size: few
V: TRBV5-1
J: TRBJ2-2
D: -
DNA: TGCGCCAGCAGCTATGACGGACAGTCCGGGGAGCTGTTTTTT
CDR3: CASSYDGQSGELFF

size: -
V: TRBV6-4
J: TRBJ1-5
D: -
DNA: TGTGCCAGCCAAGGACCCGGAAGGGAACAGGGTCAGCCCCAGCATTTT
CDR3: CASQGPGREQGQPQHF

size: -
V: TRBV3-1/TRBV3-2
J: TRBJ2-3
D: -
DNA: TGTGCCAGCAGCCCCAGGATTTGGCTAACCAGCACAGATACGCAGTATTTT
CDR3: CASSPRIWLTSTDTQYF

size: -
V: TRBV6-2/TRBV6-3
J: TRBJ2-2
D: -
DNA: TGTGCCAGCAGTTACTATTCGGTCGGGGAGCTGTTTTTT
CDR3: CASSYYSVGELFF

size: -
V: TRBV28
J: TRBJ1-6
D: -
DNA: TGTGCCAGCAGTTTACCCGCGGCCCTTCTTGATCGGGCGGGCAATTCACCCCTCCACTTT
CDR3: CASSLPAALLDRAGNSPLHF

size: -
V: TRBV27
J: TRBJ2-1
D: -
DNA: TGTGCCAGCAGTTTGGACAGCTTCAATGAGCAGTTCTTC
CDR3: CASSLDSFNEQFF

size: once
V: TRBV5-1
J: TRBJ2-7
D: TRBD1
DNA: TGCGCCAGCAGCCCCGCGACAGGGGCTACTTCCTACGAGCAGTACTTC
CDR3: CASSPATGATSYEQYF

size: -
V: TRBV5-1
J: TRBJ2-1
D: TRBD2
DNA: TGCGCCAGCAGCTTGGTTAGTCTAGCGGACTCCTACAATGAGCAGTTCTTC
CDR3: CASSLVSLADSYNEQFF

size: -
V: TRBV3-1/TRBV3-2
J: TRBJ2-7
D: -
DNA: TGTGCCAGCAGCCGTGGGCAAATAAGCCACGAGCAGTACTTC
CDR3: CASSRGQISHEQYF

size: -
V: TRBV30
J: TRBJ2-2
D: -
DNA: TGTGCCTGGAGTCCCCTAGCGCGCACCGGGGAGCTGTTTTTT
CDR3: CAWSPLARTGELFF

size: once
V: TRBV19
J: TRBJ2-1
D: -
DNA: TGTGCCAGTAAGGAGGGAGGCCGGAATGAGCAGTTCTTC
CDR3: CASKEGGRNEQFF

size: -
V: TRBV30
J: TRBJ1-4
D: -
DNA: TGTGCCTGGGGGTCAGAGGGAACTAATGAAAAACTGTTTTTT
CDR3: CAWGSEGTNEKLFF

size: -
V: TRBV11-2
J: TRBJ1-4
D: TRBD1
DNA: TGTGCCAGCAGCCGGGTAAGCAGGGGGCGCCCTAGGGTCTGCAAACTGTTTTTT
CDR3: CASSRVSRGRPRVCKLFF

size: -
V: TRBV6-5
J: TRBJ1-6
D: -
DNA: TGTGCCAGCAGTTCATTACGCATGGGGAGCTCACCCCTCCACTTT
CDR3: CASSSLRMGSSPLHF

size: -
V: TRBV6-4
J: TRBJ2-3
D: TRBD2
DNA: TGTGCCAGCAGCTTGACTAGCAGTTACACAGATACGCAGTATTTT
CDR3: CASSLTSSYTDTQYF

size: -
V: TRBV7-2
J: TRBJ2-3
D: -
DNA: TGTGCCAGCAGCTTAGTAGGGACAATAGGCACCTCAGATACGCAGTATTTT
CDR3: CASSLVGTIGTSDTQYF

size: -
V: TRBV30
J: TRBJ2-3
D: TRBD1
DNA: TGTGCCTGGAGGGACAGGATCCCCACAGATACGCAGTATTTT
CDR3: CAWRDRIPTDTQYF

size: -
V: TRBV10-3
J: TRBJ2-2
D: TRBD2
DNA: TGTGCCATCAGTGAGCCTAGCGGGAACACCGGGGAGCTGTTTTTT
CDR3: CAISEPSGNTGELFF

size: -
V: TRBV19
J: TRBJ2-6
D: TRBD1
DNA: TGTGCCAGTAGTACCCGGGACAGGGAGGCTGGGGCCAACGTCCTGACTTTC
CDR3: CASSTRDREAGANVLTF

size: -
V: TRBV11-2
J: TRBJ1-1
D: TRBD1
DNA: TGTGCCAGCAGCGCATGGGACAGGGTATTGAACACTGAAGCTTTCTTT
CDR3: CASSAWDRVLNTEAFF

size: few
V: TRBV5-6
J: TRBJ1-2
D: -
DNA: TGTGCCAGCAGCTTGGGGCTACAGGGACGCTATGGCTACACCTTC
CDR3: CASSLGLQGRYGYTF